One and the same sample provided the 10 T cell receptor beta chains below, sequenced in a study of cytomegalovirus exposure and HLA in healthy donors (dated by TCRdb to the late 2010s). The library was generated by the immunoSEQ multiplex PCR assay. In TCRdb, the immuneACCESS table is reduced to in-frame sequences with V and J assigned. These tables do not hold every clone; where another copy was compared, an unresolved V gene accounts for under half, and the others remain unexplained. Across this sample there are fewer than 120,000 clones, with roughly nine tenths seen only once. The top ten hold under 2% of the sample. Sequencing was done on a sample of PBMCs. These receptors were collected from a woman under 30 in good health and CMV-seronegative.

J is TRBJ2-3 and V is TRBV18, with TRBD2 matching over 8 bases. CDR1 KGHSH and CDR2 LQKENI come from the germline V gene. The CDR3 extends over 15 amino acids. Trimming cost V 3 bases and J 1 base; bases outside gene matches: 3. The CDR3 reads CASSPMTSGTDTQYF. In DNA form, the CDR3 reads TGTGCCAGCTCACCCATGACTAGCGGCACAGATACGCAGTATTTT.

The chain carries TRBV6-1 and TRBJ2-5; D remains unclear. Between the trimmed V and J ends, which lost 0 bases and 1 base, there was a span of 9 bases. This CDR3 is 15 amino acids long. CDR1 is MNHNS and CDR2 is SASEGT in the germline V gene. CDR3: CASSEARKPQETQYF. The DNA of the CDR3 is TGTGCCAGCAGTGAAGCGCGTAAGCCCCAAGAGACCCAGTACTTC.

The chain uses TRBV5-6 and TRBJ1-1; a possible D gene is TRBD1 (5 bases). Germline V gene lookup returns CDR1 SGHDT and CDR2 YYEEEE. The CDR3 is 13 amino acids. Between the trimmed V and J ends, which lost 4 bases and 5 bases, there was a span of 12 bases. This chain's CDR3 is CASSVISGTEAFF. DNA for the CDR3: TGTGCCAGCAGCGTTATATCAGGGACTGAAGCTTTCTTT.

The rearrangement joins TRBV7-9 to TRBJ1-2; no clear D. CDR1 is SEHNR and CDR2 is FQNEAQ in the germline V gene (reference sequence). With 4 bases removed from V and 1 base from J, the gap between germline ends came to 13 bases. The CDR3 contains 15 residues. CDR3 nucleotide sequence: TGTGCCAGCAGCTCCCCGTTGTCGGGTAACTATGGCTACACCTTC. Protein product: CASSSPLSGNYGYTF.

This clone showed up just once. The gene calls are TRBV5-6 and TRBJ1-4; TRBD1 matches at 8 bases. Germline values: CDR1 SGHDT, CDR2 YYEEEE. This CDR3 contains 14 residues. Germline trimming cut 4 bases from V and 8 bases from J; bases unmatched to any gene: 7. DNA for the CDR3: TGTGCCAGCAGCGGACAGGGTATTGAGGAAAAACTGTTTTTT. This codes for CASSGQGIEEKLFF.

The chain joins TRBV19 to TRBJ1-5; 7 nucleotides agree with TRBD1. Per the germline V gene, CDR1 is LNHDA and CDR2 is SQIVND (reference sequence). The CDR3 is made up of 16 amino acids. With V trimmed by 6 bases and J by 3 bases, 11 bases remained unmatched. Here the CDR3 reads CASSITVTGNNQPQHF. The CDR3 DNA is TGTGCCAGTAGCATAACCGTGACAGGGAACAATCAGCCCCAGCATTTT.

CDR3 coding DNA: TGTGCCAGCAGTTTGGGGCAAATGAACACTGAAGCTTTCTTT. This codes for CASSLGQMNTEAFF. The chain carries TRBV28 and TRBJ1-1, with D perhaps matching TRBD1 (5 bases). Germline-derived CDR1 and CDR2 are MDHEN and SYDVKM. The CDR3 contains 14 residues. Trimming took off 3 bases at V and 0 bases at J, with 8 bases between the two ends.

This clone showed up just once. The chain couples TRBV10-3 to TRBJ2-2, with 8 bases matching TRBD1. The CDR3 is 14 residues long. Losses at the gene ends were 6 bases for V and 3 bases for J; bases not matched to a gene: 3. Looked up from germline, CDR1 is ENHRY and CDR2 is SYGVKD. This CDR3 is CAISQTGDTGELFF. Written as DNA, the CDR3 is TGTGCCATCAGCCAGACAGGGGACACCGGGGAGCTGTTTTTT.

The chain employs TRBV11-2 and TRBJ1-5, with D tentatively TRBD1 (5 bases). CDR3 length: 16 residues. From germline, CDR1 is SGHAT and CDR2 FQNNGV. V lost 0 bases and J 2 bases, leaving 11 bases between the germline ends. The CDR3 DNA is TGTGCCAGCAGCTTAGACGGGGGAGGGGGCAATCAGCCCCAGCATTTT. Amino acids: CASSLDGGGGNQPQHF.

The chain recombines TRBV4-1 with TRBJ2-7; 14 bases agree with TRBD2. CDR3 size: 17 residues. V was clipped by 4 bases and J by 5 bases; unmatched bases: 10. The germline CDR1 and CDR2 sequences are MGHRA and YSYEKL. For the CDR3, the DNA is TGCGCCAGCAGCCCAACGGGACTAGCGGGAGCAAACAACGAGCAGTACTTC. It encodes CASSPTGLAGANNEQYF.